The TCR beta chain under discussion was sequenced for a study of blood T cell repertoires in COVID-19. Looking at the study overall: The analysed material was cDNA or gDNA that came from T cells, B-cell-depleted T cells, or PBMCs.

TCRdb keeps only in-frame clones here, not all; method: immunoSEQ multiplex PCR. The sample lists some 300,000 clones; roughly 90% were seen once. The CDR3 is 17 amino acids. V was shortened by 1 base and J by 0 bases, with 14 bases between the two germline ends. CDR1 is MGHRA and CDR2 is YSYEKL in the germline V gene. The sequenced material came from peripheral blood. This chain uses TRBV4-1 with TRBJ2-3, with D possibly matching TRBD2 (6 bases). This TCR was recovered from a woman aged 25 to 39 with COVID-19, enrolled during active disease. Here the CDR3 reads CASSQVTSRASTDTQYF. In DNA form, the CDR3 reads TGCGCCAGCAGCCAAGTTACTAGCAGGGCAAGCACAGATACGCAGTATTTT.